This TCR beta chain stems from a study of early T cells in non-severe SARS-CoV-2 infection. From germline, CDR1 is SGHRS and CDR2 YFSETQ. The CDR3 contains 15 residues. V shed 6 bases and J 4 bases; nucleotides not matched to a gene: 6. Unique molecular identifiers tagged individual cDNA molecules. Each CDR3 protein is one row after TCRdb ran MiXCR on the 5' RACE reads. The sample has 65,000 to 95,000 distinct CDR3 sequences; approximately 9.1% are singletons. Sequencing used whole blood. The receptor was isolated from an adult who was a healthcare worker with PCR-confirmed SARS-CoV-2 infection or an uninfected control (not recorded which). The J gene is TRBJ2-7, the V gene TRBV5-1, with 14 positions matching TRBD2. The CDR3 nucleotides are TGCGCCAGCAACTCGGGACTAGCGGGAGATTACGAGCAGTACTTC. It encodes CASNSGLAGDYEQYF.